A selection of T cell receptor beta chains follows, all from one sample in a study of CD8 T cells in Susac syndrome. MiXCR was run by TCRdb on the immunoSEQ multiplex PCR reads, yielding one entry per CDR3 protein. The sample carries about 280,000 distinct CDR3 sequences, roughly 81% recorded once. What was sequenced was CD8+ T cells from PBMCs. Receptors originate from a human donor with multiple sclerosis. Each CDR3 is given with its conserved first and last residue. The D gene is left open where the match is weak. Where a row states a size, it is once, few, many or the class of an expanded clone; other rows omit it.

v_call,d_call,clone_size,j_call,cdr3_aa,cdr3_nt
TRBV20-1,TRBD2,-,TRBJ2-7,CSARERTSGRAQQYF,TGCAGTGCTAGAGAAAGGACTAGCGGGAGGGCCCAGCAGTACTTC
TRBV11-2,-,-,TRBJ1-2,CASSLIPDYGYTF,TGTGCCAGCAGCTTAATACCAGACTATGGCTACACCTTC
TRBV7-9,-,-,TRBJ2-3,CASSLADTQYF,TGTGCCAGCAGCTTAGCGGATACGCAGTATTTT
TRBV2,-,-,TRBJ2-6,CATSRGEGGANVLTF,TGTGCCACTTCTCGAGGGGAAGGAGGGGCCAACGTCCTGACTTTC
TRBV7-9,-,-,TRBJ2-1,CASSSRPGVGYNEQFF,TGTGCCAGCAGCTCCCGGCCGGGGGTCGGATACAATGAGCAGTTCTTC
TRBV28,-,-,TRBJ2-4,CASSQGWGAKNIQYF,TGTGCCAGCAGTCAGGGGTGGGGGGCCAAAAACATTCAGTACTTC
TRBV4-1,-,-,TRBJ1-5,CASSQADRSDGPQHF,TGCGCCAGCAGCCAAGCCGACAGATCCGACGGGCCCCAGCATTTT
TRBV7-3,TRBD2,-,TRBJ2-1,CASSVTAGGSLNEQFF,TGTGCCAGCAGCGTAACAGCGGGAGGCTCCCTCAATGAGCAGTTCTTC
TRBV7-9,-,-,TRBJ2-2,CASSLEAVTNTGELFF,TGTGCCAGCAGCTTAGAGGCAGTTACGAACACCGGGGAGCTGTTTTTT
TRBV24-1,TRBD1,once,TRBJ2-1,CATSAPRTGDALGINEQFF,TGTGCCACCAGTGCCCCCCGGACAGGGGACGCTCTGGGAATCAATGAGCAGTTCTTC
TRBV6-1,-,-,TRBJ2-4,CASRANIQYF,TGTGCCAGCAGGGCAAACATTCAGTACTTC
TRBV18,-,-,TRBJ1-3,CASSPGQYSGNTIYF,TGTGCCAGCTCACCCGGACAGTACTCTGGAAACACCATATATTTT
TRBV7-4,-,-,TRBJ2-7,CASSLVIPPARTEQYF,TGTGCCAGCAGCTTAGTGATCCCGCCGGCGCGGACCGAGCAGTACTTC
TRBV7-8,-,-,TRBJ2-5,CASSLKGKRETQYF,TGTGCCAGCAGCTTAAAAGGGAAGCGAGAGACCCAGTACTTC
TRBV9,-,-,TRBJ1-4,CASSVGGINEKLFF,TGTGCCAGCAGCGTAGGTGGGATTAATGAAAAACTGTTTTTT
TRBV6-4,TRBD1,-,TRBJ2-1,CASSKTGGTYNEQFF,TGTGCCAGCAGCAAAACAGGGGGAACCTACAATGAGCAGTTCTTC
TRBV27,-,few,TRBJ2-7,CASSKLSSYEQYF,TGTGCCAGCAGTAAACTAAGCTCCTACGAGCAGTACTTC
TRBV20-1,-,-,TRBJ2-1,CSARRKGSPEQFF,TGCAGTGCTAGAAGGAAGGGGTCCCCCGAGCAGTTCTTC
TRBV11-2,-,-,TRBJ1-1,CASTATGEAFF,TGTGCCAGCACCGCAACAGGGGAAGCTTTCTTT
TRBV13,TRBD2,-,TRBJ2-7,CASSLRGGHYEQYF,TGTGCCAGCAGCTTAAGGGGAGGGCACTACGAGCAGTACTTC
TRBV5-5,TRBD2,-,TRBJ2-3,CASRPLREGPDTQYF,TGTGCCAGCCGCCCTCTCCGGGAGGGTCCGGATACGCAGTATTTT
TRBV2,-,-,TRBJ2-2,CALQRRTTNTGELFF,TGTGCCCTCCAAAGGAGGACTACGAACACCGGGGAGCTGTTTTTT
TRBV29-1,TRBD1,-,TRBJ2-2,CSVYPTGLDGELFF,TGCAGCGTCTACCCGACAGGGCTCGACGGGGAGCTGTTTTTT
TRBV7-9,-,-,TRBJ1-4,CASSPGPQEKLFF,TGTGCCAGCAGCCCGGGACCCCAAGAAAAACTGTTTTTT
TRBV20-1,-,-,TRBJ2-1,CSARELGEQFF,TGCAGTGCTAGAGAATTAGGTGAGCAGTTCTTC
TRBV27,-,-,TRBJ2-5,CASSLRYRGWETQYF,TGTGCCAGCAGTCTCCGATACAGAGGTTGGGAGACCCAGTACTTC
TRBV27,-,-,TRBJ2-2,CASSFYRRGTGELFF,TGTGCCAGCAGTTTTTACAGGAGAGGCACCGGGGAGCTGTTTTTT
TRBV28,TRBD2,-,TRBJ2-3,CASSSRVAGGPGFTDTQYF,TGTGCCAGCAGTTCTAGGGTCGCGGGAGGGCCCGGGTTCACAGATACGCAGTATTTT
TRBV7-9,-,-,TRBJ2-7,CASSHRDVSYEQYF,TGTGCCAGCAGCCACCGGGACGTAAGCTACGAGCAGTACTTC
TRBV15,TRBD1,-,TRBJ1-5,CATSRHRQGGQPQHF,TGTGCCACCAGCAGACACCGACAGGGAGGTCAGCCCCAGCATTTT
TRBV3-1,TRBD2,-,TRBJ2-1,CASSPPAGVSYNEQFF,TGTGCCAGCAGCCCTCCAGCGGGAGTATCCTACAATGAGCAGTTCTTC
TRBV6-1,TRBD2,-,TRBJ2-3,CASGGLAGVDTQYF,TGTGCCAGCGGAGGACTAGCGGGAGTAGATACGCAGTATTTT
TRBV28,TRBD1,-,TRBJ2-7,CASSSGSGTGYDGQYF,TGTGCCAGCAGTTCAGGCTCCGGGACAGGGTACGACGGGCAGTACTTC
TRBV7-9,TRBD1,-,TRBJ1-3,CASSVPLDRARGAIYF,TGTGCCAGCAGCGTCCCCCTGGACAGGGCCCGGGGTGCCATATATTTT
TRBV11-2,TRBD2,-,TRBJ2-3,CASSLVPSGRSDTQYF,TGTGCCAGCAGCTTAGTGCCTAGCGGGAGATCAGATACGCAGTATTTT
TRBV19,-,-,TRBJ2-1,CASSIDLEASVDNEQFF,TGTGCCAGTAGTATAGATCTGGAGGCTAGCGTGGACAATGAGCAGTTCTTC
TRBV28,-,-,TRBJ2-7,CASITDRWGEQYF,TGTGCCAGCATCACCGATCGGTGGGGAGAGCAGTACTTC
TRBV30,TRBD1,once,TRBJ2-5,CAWSTHRGRDETQYF,TGTGCCTGGAGTACCCACAGGGGGCGAGACGAGACCCAGTACTTC
TRBV27,-,-,TRBJ2-7,CASSPMRLYEQYF,TGTGCCAGCAGTCCTATGAGGCTCTACGAGCAGTACTTC
TRBV30,TRBD1,-,TRBJ2-1,CAWSTGQRGSFVQRSYNEQFF,TGTGCCTGGAGTACGGGACAGAGGGGTAGTTTTGTTCAACGGTCCTACAATGAGCAGTTCTTC
TRBV2,-,-,TRBJ1-4,CASSGHVISEKLFF,TGTGCCAGCAGTGGACACGTCATAAGTGAAAAACTGTTTTTT
TRBV27,TRBD1,-,TRBJ1-5,CASSPLGDRVNKPQHF,TGTGCCAGCAGTCCCCTGGGGGACAGGGTTAATAAGCCCCAGCATTTT
TRBV6-5,-,-,TRBJ2-1,CASILPTGGGSYNEQFF,TGTGCCAGCATTCTACCGACAGGAGGGGGATCCTACAATGAGCAGTTCTTC
TRBV7-9,-,-,TRBJ2-1,CASSLDGGPSNEQFF,TGTGCCAGCAGCTTAGACGGCGGGCCCTCCAATGAGCAGTTCTTC
TRBV12-3/TRBV12-4,-,-,TRBJ2-5,CASSLAGSLVNKETQYF,TGTGCCAGCAGTTTAGCGGGGTCTTTGGTTAACAAGGAGACCCAGTACTTC
TRBV29-1,-,-,TRBJ2-2,CSVTQDGGELFF,TGCAGCGTTACACAGGACGGCGGGGAGCTGTTTTTT
TRBV2,-,-,TRBJ2-7,CASQGFEQYF,TGTGCCAGCCAGGGTTTCGAGCAGTACTTC
TRBV6-5,-,-,TRBJ2-1,CASSYPRGGRFSNEQFF,TGTGCCAGCAGTTACCCCCGTGGAGGAAGATTTTCCAATGAGCAGTTCTTC
TRBV30,TRBD1,-,TRBJ2-6,CAWGGQGDRLGAGANVLTF,TGTGCCTGGGGGGGACAGGGGGATCGGCTGGGTGCTGGGGCCAACGTCCTGACTTTC
TRBV27,-,-,TRBJ2-7,CASSLDASYEQYF,TGTGCCAGCAGTTTAGACGCCAGCTACGAGCAGTACTTC
TRBV9,-,-,TRBJ1-4,CASSPTGDTNEKLFF,TGTGCCAGCAGCCCCACCGGGGACACTAATGAAAAACTGTTTTTT
TRBV4-1,TRBD1,-,TRBJ1-4,CASKGAGGLFRATNEKLFF,TGCGCCAGCAAGGGGGCCGGGGGGCTGTTCCGCGCAACTAATGAAAAACTGTTTTTT
TRBV5-1,TRBD2,few,TRBJ2-1,CASSSTGLAGGPNEQFF,TGCGCCAGCAGCTCTACGGGACTAGCGGGAGGGCCGAATGAGCAGTTCTTC